The sequence of this T cell receptor beta chain was determined in a study of T cell responses to AZD1222 COVID-19 vaccine. With respect to this clone: Its antigen is currently unknown.

TCRdb keeps only in-frame clones here, not all; method: immunoSEQ multiplex PCR. The sample lists about 150,000 clones; approximately 92% were seen once. Findings and caveats of the study: Vaccine-associated CD4 TCRs spanned spike, dominant at 160-218 and 743-854. Just 5 to 7 AZD1222 recipients were seropositive at baseline.

This clonotype originated in an adult who received the AZD1222 COVID-19 vaccine. Material: peripheral blood, obtained 28 days after the second AZD1222 dose.

This chain's CDR3 is CASSESGLRAGELFF. The DNA for the CDR3 is TGTGCCAGCAGTGAATCGGGACTCCGCGCCGGGGAGCTGTTTTTT. The chain joins TRBV2 to TRBJ2-2; weak D call: TRBD2 (6 bases). The CDR3 spans 15 residues. V lost 2 bases, J lost 6 bases, and 13 bases lay in between. The V gene's germline CDR1 is SNHLY and CDR2 FYNNEI.